The 27 T cell receptor beta chains listed next were all sequenced from one sample in a study of T-cell reconstitution after alpha-beta-depleted transplantation in children. Unique molecular identifiers featured in how the TCRbeta library was prepared. TCRdb reprocessed the PCR reads with MiXCR, giving one entry per CDR3 protein. The sample lists some 600,000 distinct CDR3 sequences, approximately 15% seen once, with 1.1% in the top ten. The sequenced sample was PBMCs from the stem cell graft donor, obtained from the stem cell graft. These receptors all stem from a human donor who donated a stem cell graft to a child with acute myeloid leukemia.

V and J are TRBV25-1 and TRBJ2-5; D not resolved. The V end was cut by 2 bases, the J end by 5 bases, with 6 bases between. Germline CDR1 and CDR2: MGHDK and SYGVNS. The CDR3 runs to 12 residues. The CDR3 DNA reads TGTGCCAGCAGTGAAGGATTTGAGACCCAGTACTTC. Translated, it gives CASSEGFETQYF.

The gene calls are TRBV7-9 and TRBJ2-5, with 9 nucleotides matching TRBD1. V lost 6 bases to trimming and J lost 5 bases; unmatched junction nucleotides: 10. Per germline, CDR1 SEHNR and CDR2 FQNEAQ (reference sequence). The CDR3 extends over 15 amino acids. DNA of the CDR3: TGTGCCAGCAGACAAACCCGGGACAGGGAGGAGACCCAGTACTTC. This translates into CASRQTRDREETQYF.

Many counts were recorded for this clonotype. This sequence joins TRBV29-1 and TRBJ1-5, with D unresolved. The CDR3 has 12 residues. Per the germline V gene, CDR1 is SQVTM and CDR2 is ANQGSEA. V lost 4 bases and J 3 bases, leaving 7 bases between the germline ends. CDR3 coding DNA: TGCAGCGTTGGAGCATACAATCAGCCCCAGCATTTT. Translating it yields CSVGAYNQPQHF.

This clonotype occurred a few times. This sequence joins TRBV27 and TRBJ2-7; 12 bases fit TRBD2. This CDR3 has 15 residues. J lost 4 bases, V lost 5 bases, and 6 bases had no gene match. The germline gives CDR1 MNHEY, CDR2 SMNVEV (reference sequence). Here the CDR3 reads CASSPWTSGEYEQYV. The DNA for the CDR3 is TGTGCCAGCAGTCCGTGGACTAGCGGGGAATACGAGCAGTACGTC.

This clonotype was recorded many times. V is TRBV11-2 and J is TRBJ1-2; 9 bases line up with TRBD1. The V segment lost 6 bases and the J segment 2 bases; nucleotides outside the gene matches: 16. CDR1 SGHAT and CDR2 FQNNGV come from the germline V gene. CDR3 length: 18 amino acids. CDR3 loop: CASSFRTGQGSGNYGYTF. In DNA form, the CDR3 reads TGTGCCAGCAGTTTCCGTACGGGACAGGGTAGTGGAAACTATGGCTACACCTTC.

This chain links TRBV9 with TRBJ2-1; 12 nucleotides line up with TRBD2. With V trimmed by 1 base and J by 9 bases, 5 bases remained unmatched. CDR1 SGDLS and CDR2 YYNGEE come from the germline V gene. CDR3 length: 15 amino acids. The CDR3 bases are TGTGCCAGCAGCGTATGGGCTAGCGGGGGGGCTGAGCAGTTCTTC. Protein sequence: CASSVWASGGAEQFF. The variable domain in full, completed from reference TRBV9 and TRBJ2-1, reads DSGVTQTPKHLITATGQRVTLRCSPRSGDLSVYWYQQSLDQGLQFLIQYYNGEERAKGNILERFSAQQFPDLHSELNLSSLELGDSALYFCASSVWASGGAEQFFGPGTRLTVL.

This clonotype appeared once. The genes are TRBV24-1 and TRBJ1-2, with unresolved D. The germline CDR1 and CDR2 sequences are KGHDR and SFDVKD. This CDR3 region has 13 residues. Trimming took 4 bases from V and 6 from J, leaving 11 bases between them. The CDR3 DNA sequence: TGTGCCACCAGTGAGCGCGGTAGGGATGGCTACACCTTC. Its translation: CATSERGRDGYTF.

In this sample, this clonotype turned up many times. The rearrangement joins TRBV29-1 to TRBJ2-3; TRBD2 matches at 9 bases. This CDR3 spans 15 amino acids. Per the germline V gene, CDR1 is SQVTM and CDR2 is ANQGSEA. V lost 5 bases and J lost 6; bases outside the gene matches: 12. The CDR3 DNA sequence: TGCAGCGTTCCCATTGGGAGCGGGGGGACCGATACGCAGTATTTT. Its protein is CSVPIGSGGTDTQYF.

The V call is TRBV7-2, the J call TRBJ2-4; no clear D. V dropped 3 bases and J dropped 0 bases, with 21 bases sitting between them. Germline CDR1 is SGHTA and CDR2 is FQGNSA. The CDR3 is 19 residues long. This chain's CDR3 is CASSFITTGQHLAKNIQYF. Written as DNA, the CDR3 is TGTGCCAGCAGCTTTATCACGACTGGGCAACACTTAGCCAAAAACATTCAGTACTTC.

In its sample, this clonotype was seen a few times. V and J are TRBV10-3 and TRBJ2-7; 10 bases map to TRBD2. V dropped 4 bases and J dropped 3; count of bases not matched to a gene: 6. This CDR3 is 15 amino acids long. The V gene's germline CDR1 is ENHRY and CDR2 SYGVKD. In DNA, the CDR3 is TGTGCCATCAGTGTCATCAGCGGGGGGGGCTACGAGCAGTACTTC. This codes for CAISVISGGGYEQYF.

This clonotype was seen many times. V and J are TRBV6-1 and TRBJ1-2; 9 nucleotides align to TRBD1. This CDR3 contains 14 residues. The germline CDR1 and CDR2 sequences are MNHNS and SASEGT. V was clipped by 5 bases and J by 4 bases; unmatched bases: 5. The CDR3 loop is CASSIGTGIYGYTF. DNA for the CDR3: TGTGCCAGCAGTATTGGGACAGGGATCTATGGCTACACCTTC.

This clonotype was detected a few times. The chain links TRBV5-5 to TRBJ1-1, with D unclear. The CDR3 has 14 residues. V shed 5 bases and J shed 0 bases, with 11 bases lying between them. Germline loops: CDR1 SGHKS, CDR2 YYEKEE (reference sequence). The CDR3 here is CASRIDNMNTEAFF. CDR3 bases: TGTGCCAGCAGAATTGACAATATGAACACTGAAGCTTTCTTT.

This clonotype appeared a few times. The V call is TRBV5-1, the J call TRBJ2-3; 11 positions agree with TRBD2. The CDR3 is made up of 14 amino acids. Germline V gene lookup returns CDR1 SGHRS and CDR2 YFSETQ. Unmatched junction bases numbered 8, after V lost 5 bases and J lost 9 bases. The CDR3 loop is CASRLAGERETQYF. CDR3 in DNA: TGCGCCAGCAGACTAGCGGGGGAGAGGGAGACGCAGTATTTT.

This clonotype appeared many times. The V gene is TRBV5-1, the J gene TRBJ2-3; possibly TRBD1 for D (6 bases). The CDR3 has 15 amino acids. From germline, CDR1 is SGHRS and CDR2 YFSETQ. Trimming pared 1 base from V and 2 bases from J, leaving 11 bases between. CDR3 bases: TGCGCCAGCAGCTTGAGGGACACTCACACAGATACGCAGTATTTT. Translation: CASSLRDTHTDTQYF.

This clonotype was counted at least ten times. The rearrangement uses TRBV12-3 or TRBV12-4 and TRBJ1-1, with a tentative D call TRBD1 (6 bases). This CDR3 region has 16 residues. V was pared by 4 bases and J by 0 bases, with 15 bases between. The DNA of the CDR3 is TGTGCCAGCAGTTCCCCTCGGGGGGGCCTGAACACTGAAGCTTTCTTT. Translating gives CASSSPRGGLNTEAFF.

This clonotype appeared a few times. This rearrangement joins TRBV4-3 to TRBJ2-1; 11 bases agree with TRBD2. Germline lookup yields CDR1 LGHNA and CDR2 YSLEER. The length of the CDR3 is 15 residues. With 6 bases clipped from V and 7 bases from J, the junction kept 8 bases outside the gene matches. CDR3: CASRNGTSGWNEQFF. The CDR3 nucleotides are TGCGCCAGCAGAAACGGGACTAGCGGTTGGAATGAGCAGTTCTTC.

This clonotype has a count of ten or more. The chain joins TRBV20-1 to TRBJ2-7; TRBD1 matches at 8 bases. The V gene's germline CDR1 is DFQATT and CDR2 SNEGSKA (reference sequence). The CDR3 is 12 residues long. V trimming: 4 bases; J trimming: 3 bases; junction bases outside the gene matches: 2. The CDR3 sequence is CSATGQDYEQYV. The CDR3 nucleotides read TGCAGTGCTACGGGACAGGACTACGAGCAGTACGTC.

This clonotype turned up a few times. The rearrangement uses TRBV20-1 and TRBJ2-1; 9 positions match TRBD1. The CDR3 sequence is 15 residues long. Germline V gene lookup returns CDR1 DFQATT and CDR2 SNEGSKA (reference sequence). After removal of 0 bases from V and 6 bases from J, the junction contained 6 bases not matched to a gene. Here the CDR3 DNA reads TGCAGTGCTAGAGAGCCCGGGACAGGGTTCAATGAGCAGTTCTTC. It yields the protein CSAREPGTGFNEQFF.

The rearrangement uses TRBV5-1 and TRBJ2-3, with 7 positions matching TRBD1. The length of the CDR3 is 16 residues. V shed 2 bases, J shed 1 base, and the junction held 7 bases outside the gene matches. Germline V gives CDR1 SGHRS, CDR2 YFSETQ. The CDR3 DNA reads TGCGCCAGCAGCTTTACTTCCGGACAGGGCACAGATACGCAGTATTTT. Its protein product is CASSFTSGQGTDTQYF.

At least ten counts were recorded for this clonotype. This chain uses TRBV12-3 or TRBV12-4 with TRBJ1-5; D may be TRBD1 (5 bases). V was trimmed by 4 bases and J by 3 bases, leaving 10 bases between them. The CDR3 loop spans 14 amino acids. This CDR3 is CASSSDTFNQPQHF. The CDR3 region has the DNA TGTGCCAGCAGTTCGGACACGTTCAATCAGCCCCAGCATTTT.

This clonotype was seen ten or more times. A junction boundary mismatches the germline segment, possibly from a read error. The chain employs TRBV5-6 and TRBJ2-4; unclear D gene. CDR1 SGHDT and CDR2 YYEEEE come from the germline V gene. The CDR3 length is 14 residues. The CDR3 DNA sequence: TGTGCCAGCAGCTTGGGGTTCGGACCAAAAGGTAGACACTTC. Translated, it gives CASSLGFGPKGRHF.

The rearrangement joins TRBV27 to TRBJ1-4; D gene uncertain. Germline lookup yields CDR1 MNHEY and CDR2 SMNVEV (reference sequence). The CDR3 runs 15 residues. V was pared by 1 base and J by 5 bases, with 11 bases between. The chain's CDR3 is CASSLFRGPNEKLFF. CDR3 nucleotides: TGTGCCAGCAGTTTATTCCGCGGACCGAATGAAAAACTGTTTTTT.

Regarding this clonotype: A much bigger clone sits one base away, suggesting this may be a read error. V and J are TRBV20-1 and TRBJ2-1, with D possibly being TRBD1 (5 bases). In germline, CDR1 is DFQATT, CDR2 SNEGSKA (reference sequence). V lost 5 bases, J lost 8 bases, and 16 bases lay in between. This CDR3 has 13 amino acids. CDR3 bases: TGCAGTGCTCCCCGAGTTCTAGGGGATGAGCAGTTCTTC. It translates to CSAPRVLGDEQFF.

This clonotype has more than one count but fewer than ten. The chain employs TRBV7-2 and TRBJ2-2; perhaps TRBD1 as D (7 bases). The CDR3 totals 15 residues. Germline CDR1 reads SGHTA; CDR2 reads FQGNSA. Trimming stripped 3 bases from V and 3 bases from J, with 11 bases between. The CDR3 spells CASSLRRGDTGELFF. The CDR3 nucleotides are TGTGCCAGCAGCTTGCGCAGGGGGGACACCGGGGAGCTGTTTTTT.

This sequence joins TRBV14 and TRBJ2-5, with a possible D match to TRBD1 (5 bases). Germline CDR1 reads SGHDN; CDR2 reads FVKESK. The V and J ends lost 0 bases and 1 base respectively, with 18 bases between them. This CDR3 contains 18 residues. CDR3 nucleotides: TGTGCCAGCAGCCAAGAAAGGTGGTGGGGCGGTGGCCAAGAGACCCAGTACTTC. As protein: CASSQERWWGGGQETQYF.

To note about this clonotype: A much larger clone differs from this one at a single base, so this may be a read error. CDR3 sequence reads: CATSRARPGGGNTISF. CDR3 nucleotide sequence: TGTGCCACCAGCAGAGCAAGGCCGGGTGGTGGAAACACCATATCTTTT. V is TRBV15 and J is TRBJ1-3; D is undetermined. Germline lookup yields CDR1 LNHNV and CDR2 YYDKDF (reference sequence). The CDR3 length is 16 residues.

There are many counts of this clonotype. This rearrangement joins TRBV29-1 to TRBJ2-3, with 13 bases identical to TRBD2. The CDR3 covers 14 residues. V was clipped by 4 bases and J by 5 bases; unmatched bases: 3. Per the germline V gene, CDR1 is SQVTM and CDR2 is ANQGSEA. The CDR3 DNA reads TGCAGCGTTGCTGGGACTAGCGGGGTAGATACGCAGTATTTT. This sequence encodes CSVAGTSGVDTQYF.